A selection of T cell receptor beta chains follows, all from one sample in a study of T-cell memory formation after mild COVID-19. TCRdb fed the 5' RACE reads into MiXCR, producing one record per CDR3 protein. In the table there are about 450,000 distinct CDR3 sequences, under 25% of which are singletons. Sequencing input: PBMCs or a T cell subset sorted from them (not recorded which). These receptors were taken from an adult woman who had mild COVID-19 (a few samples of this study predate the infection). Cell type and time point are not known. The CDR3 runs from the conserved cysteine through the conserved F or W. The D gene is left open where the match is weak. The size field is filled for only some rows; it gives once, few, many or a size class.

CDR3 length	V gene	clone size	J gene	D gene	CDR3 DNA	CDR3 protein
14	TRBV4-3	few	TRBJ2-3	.	TGCGCCAGCAGCCAAGGGAGGGGCACAGATACGCAGTATTTT	CASSQGRGTDTQYF
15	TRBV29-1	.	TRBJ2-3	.	TGCAGCGTTCCCTCCTGGACTGGTTCCACAGATACGCAGTATTTT	CSVPSWTGSTDTQYF
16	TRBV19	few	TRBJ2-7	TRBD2	TGTGCCAGTAGTATAATATCCAATAGCGGGAGGTACGAGCAGTACTTC	CASSIISNSGRYEQYF
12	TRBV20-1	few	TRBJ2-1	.	TGCAGTGCTAGAGATCTGGGCGTTGAGCAGTTCTTC	CSARDLGVEQFF
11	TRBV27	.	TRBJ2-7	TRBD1	TGTGCCAGCATGGACTGGACAGGGTGGTACTTC	CASMDWTGWYF
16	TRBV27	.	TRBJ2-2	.	TGTGCCAGCAGTCCAGCCCTGGCCGCGAACACCGGGGAGCTGTTTTTT	CASSPALAANTGELFF
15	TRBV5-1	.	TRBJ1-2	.	TGCGCCAGCAGCTTGGAGGCAGGAGCTAACTATGGCTACACCTTC	CASSLEAGANYGYTF
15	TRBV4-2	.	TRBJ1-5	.	TGTGCCAGCAGCCCCGGAGGGTCTATCAATCAGCCCCAGCATTTT	CASSPGGSINQPQHF
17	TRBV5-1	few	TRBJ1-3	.	TGCGCCACCCGGATTTCCCCGGACACTCACTCTGGAAACACCATATATTTT	CATRISPDTHSGNTIYF
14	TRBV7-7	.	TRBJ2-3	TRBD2	TGTGCTAGCAGCAGACTAGCGGGATCAGATACGCAGTATTTT	CASSRLAGSDTQYF
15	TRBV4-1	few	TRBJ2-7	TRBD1	TGCGCCAGCAGCCACACCTCCGGGACAGTCTACGAGCAGTACTTC	CASSHTSGTVYEQYF
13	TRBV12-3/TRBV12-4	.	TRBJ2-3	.	TGTGCCTCCTCGGGGTATGGGAGAGATACGCAGTATTTT	CASSGYGRDTQYF
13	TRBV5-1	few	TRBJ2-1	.	TGCGCCAGCAGCTTGGCGGTTGAGAATGAGCAGTTCTTC	CASSLAVENEQFF
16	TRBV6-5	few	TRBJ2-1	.	TGTGCCAGCAGTGCTCTTAGCGGCACTACCTACAATGAGCAGTTCTTC	CASSALSGTTYNEQFF
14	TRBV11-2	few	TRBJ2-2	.	TGTGCCAGCAGTACCGGGGCGAACACCGGGGAGCTGTTTTTT	CASSTGANTGELFF
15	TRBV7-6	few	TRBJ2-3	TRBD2	TGTGCCAGCAGCTTACTCTCGGGAGGGTCAGATACGCAGTATTTT	CASSLLSGGSDTQYF
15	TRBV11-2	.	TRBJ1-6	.	TGTGCCAGCAGCTTACTATTACCTGAAAATTCACCCCTCCACTTT	CASSLLLPENSPLHF